This record concerns one T cell receptor (beta chain) sequence. Alongside a J-beta primer mix, a sample-barcoded 5' primer served in a second PCR lasting about 7 to 11 cycles. A 12-random-nucleotide template-switch adaptor tagged each cDNA molecule. TCRdb re-called the 5' RACE reads with MiXCR, one entry per CDR3 protein. The data hold approximately 730,000 distinct CDR3 sequences, with approximately 53% observed a single time. These data originate in a study of blood T cells in healthy people across ages. The CDR3 covers 14 residues. V trimming: 7 bases; J trimming: 3 bases; junction bases outside the gene matches: 2. CDR1 KGHDR and CDR2 SFDVKD come from the germline V gene.

The sequencing sample was made of blood. This TCR was recovered from a man older than 75 in good health. The chain recombines TRBV24-1 with TRBJ2-3; 11 positions match TRBD1. In nucleotides, the CDR3 is TGTGCCACCAGGGGGGACAGGGGGACAGATACGCAGTATTTT. This encodes CATRGDRGTDTQYF.